Listed below are T cell receptor beta chains from one sample, sequenced in a study of shared clonotypes between healthy human individuals. Assay: immunoSEQ multiplex PCR; the TCRdb copy retains only in-frame clones and omits some. The sample holds fewer than 600,000 clones; more than 65% are singletons and the top ten take under 15%. What was sequenced was PBMCs. These receptors came from a woman between 35 and 50 years old in good health. Some clones in this sample may be carry-over from other donors' samples. Each CDR3 is given with its conserved first and last residue. D genes are given only for firm matches. Clone size is not always given. Where it is, it says once, few, many or a class for expanded clones.

TRBV19	.	.	TRBJ1-5	15	CASSIGEQVGQPQHF
TRBV30	.	.	TRBJ1-1	16	CAWIKSRGGMSTEAFF
TRBV4-1	.	TRBD2	TRBJ2-7	16	CASSQAGRALNYEQYF
TRBV5-4	.	.	TRBJ2-3	12	CASSERKDTQYF
TRBV7-9	.	TRBD1	TRBJ2-7	19	CASSLARGTGGYLPYEQYF
TRBV6-5	.	TRBD1	TRBJ2-7	14	CASSKNRGPGEQYF
TRBV19	once	.	TRBJ1-5	15	CASSRGGNSNQPQHF
TRBV10-3	.	.	TRBJ1-5	14	CAISADNYNQPQHF
TRBV2	.	TRBD2	TRBJ2-3	16	CASSVISGRRTDTQYF
TRBV7-2	many	.	TRBJ1-5	13	CASSIRGDQPQHF
TRBV18	few	TRBD1	TRBJ1-4	16	CASSPAPGGANEKLFF
TRBV4-2	few	.	TRBJ1-1	16	CASSQVWAGMNTEAFF
TRBV19	.	.	TRBJ2-1	14	CASSWDLSYNEQFF
TRBV28	once	.	TRBJ1-2	13	CASGTTGPNGYTF
TRBV7-3	.	TRBD2	TRBJ2-1	19	CASSLNAASGSAFYNEQFF
TRBV5-1	.	TRBD1	TRBJ1-2	14	CASTGQGLDYGYTF
TRBV19	.	.	TRBJ2-7	14	CASSLSGSWNEQYF
TRBV9	.	TRBD2	TRBJ2-7	15	CASSETSGRNYEQYF
TRBV2	.	.	TRBJ2-7	15	CASSESGFSSYEQYF
TRBV15	.	TRBD2	TRBJ2-1	16	CATSRPWAGGRDEQFF
TRBV2	.	TRBD1	TRBJ1-2	14	CASRPGQGFSGYTF
TRBV27	.	TRBD1	TRBJ1-5	12	CAIGTVNQPQHF
TRBV6-5	.	TRBD1	TRBJ1-2	16	CASSSTGTGNEYGYTF
TRBV4-1	.	TRBD2	TRBJ2-7	19	CASSQDRGLADLSSYEQYF
TRBV2	.	.	TRBJ1-5	15	CASSARDPIDQPQHF
TRBV18	.	.	TRBJ2-2	15	CASSPGTTNTGELFF
TRBV19	few	TRBD1	TRBJ2-5	16	CASKDTTAGGGETQYF
TRBV18	.	.	TRBJ1-5	14	CASSQGNSNQPQHF
TRBV5-4	.	TRBD2	TRBJ2-3	15	CASSLASGGTDTQYF
TRBV19	.	TRBD2	TRBJ2-1	16	CASRIAGSSSYNEQFF
TRBV21-1	.	.	.	10	CASGRSEQYF
TRBV6-6	.	TRBD1	TRBJ1-4	16	CASSLTWDRDNEKLFF
TRBV5-1	.	.	TRBJ2-1	15	CASSLAGESFNEQFF
TRBV19	.	TRBD1	TRBJ2-7	12	CASSGQGARQYF
TRBV4-2	many	.	TRBJ2-2	15	CASSQDLGTGGELFF
TRBV18	many	.	TRBJ2-1	17	CASSPTAGTAPYNEQFF
TRBV28	.	.	TRBJ2-4	11	CASTSKNIQYF
TRBV18	.	.	TRBJ2-3	15	CASSPLTAATDTQYF